The T cell receptor beta chain under discussion was sequenced for a study of T cells in Graves' hyperthyroidism and ophthalmopathy. Whole-study results and caveats: Model-based prediction identified ophthalmopathy a median approximately 6.2 months prior to its onset.

Diagnosis rested on symptoms, serum thyroxine and TRAb, thyroid ultrasound, and orbital computed tomography. This sample holds PBMCs from 8.5 to 10 ml fresh peripheral blood. The length of the CDR3 is 16 residues. Trimming cost V 3 bases and J 6 bases, with 18 bases left between them. Germline CDR1 and CDR2: MDHEN and SYDVKM. This clonotype was seen at least ten times. Its antigen remains unknown. Researchers took RNA transcripts and amplified the TCR beta CDR3 regions from them. TCR CDR3 underwent first-round RT-PCR with the HTBI primer set. TCRdb redid the calling of the multiplex PCR reads with MiXCR, one entry per CDR3 protein. Here the sample spans more than 350,000 distinct CDR3 sequences, about 14% being singletons.

This clonotype was obtained from a woman aged 25 to 45 with Graves' ophthalmopathy. The chain recombines TRBV28 with TRBJ2-1; D may be TRBD2 (5 bases). Sample: blood. DNA for the CDR3: TGTGCCAGCAGTTTCGAGTTCGGAGGATTAAGCAATGAGCAGTTCTTC. Translated, it gives CASSFEFGGLSNEQFF.